The following is a TCR beta chain sequence with its context. The V and J ends lost 4 bases and 5 bases respectively, with 12 bases between them. The CDR3 runs to 14 residues. Germline V lookup: CDR1 SNHLY, CDR2 FYNNEI. Generated by immunoSEQ multiplex PCR, the TCRdb table keeps only in-frame clones and is missing some. Of around 130,000 clones in the sample, 80% to 95% were seen once. The sample comes from a study of T cell changes during pregnancy in multiple sclerosis. This chain links TRBV2 with TRBJ2-1; weak D call: TRBD1 (6 bases). The sample was peripheral blood, taken before pregnancy. This clonotype was obtained from a female donor with multiple sclerosis, enrolled in a pregnancy study. CDR3 in amino acids: CASSVSGVNNEQFF. CDR3 nucleotide sequence: TGTGCCAGCAGTGTCTCAGGGGTCAACAATGAGCAGTTCTTC.